The 5 T cell receptor beta chains below were found in one sample sequenced in a study of blood T cell repertoires in COVID-19. Clones were sequenced by immunoSEQ multiplex PCR, and TCRdb holds only the in-frame ones, with some missing. The table includes hundreds of thousands of clones, 70% to 90% detected once. Sequences were obtained from PBMCs or T cells enriched from blood (not recorded which). These receptor sequences come from a woman aged 40 to 50 with acute COVID-19.

The chain employs TRBV5-6 and TRBJ2-2, with 8 bases identical to TRBD1. This CDR3 region has 15 residues. Germline V CDR1 and CDR2: SGHDT, YYEEEE. Trimming cost V 5 bases and J 5 bases; bases outside gene matches: 8. The CDR3 loop is CASSLRDRLTGELFF. DNA of the CDR3: TGTGCCAGCAGTTTGCGGGACAGGCTGACCGGGGAGCTGTTTTTT.

The J gene is TRBJ2-2, the V gene TRBV5-1, with D possibly TRBD1 on 5 matching bases. Trimming removed 7 bases from V and 3 bases from J, with 19 bases in between. CDR1 and CDR2 from the germline V gene are SGHRS and YFSETQ. The CDR3 has 16 residues. For the CDR3, the DNA is TGCGCCAGCGATCCGACAGCCTCTGGGGACACCGGGGAGCTGTTTTTT. Translated: CASDPTASGDTGELFF.

J is TRBJ2-2 and V is TRBV6-5; 7 bases align to TRBD1. The V gene's germline CDR1 is MNHEY and CDR2 SVGAGI. This CDR3 region has 13 residues. With V trimmed by 5 bases and J by 6 bases, 3 bases remained unmatched. In DNA form, the CDR3 reads TGTGCCAGCAGTCCCGGACAGGCCGGGGAGCTGTTTTTT. Residues: CASSPGQAGELFF.

J is TRBJ1-2 and V is TRBV7-6, with a possible D match to TRBD1 (6 bases). Trimming left V 5 bases short and J 1 base short, with 14 bases between. The CDR3 contains 15 residues. Germline V gene sequence: CDR1 SGHVS, CDR2 FNYEAQ. The CDR3 spells CASSASRQVNYGYTF. CDR3 DNA sequence: TGTGCCAGCAGCGCCTCCCGACAGGTTAACTATGGCTACACCTTC. Supplemented by reference TRBV7-6 and TRBJ1-2, the full variable domain reads GAGVSQSPRYKVTKRGQDVALRCDPISGHVSLYWYRQALGQGPEFLTYFNYEAQQDKSGLPNDRFSAERPEGSISTLTIQRTEQRDSAMYRCASSASRQVNYGYTFGSGTRLTVV.

This chain uses TRBV6-5 with TRBJ2-7, with 10 nucleotides matching TRBD1. V shed 5 bases, J shed 3 bases, and the junction held 4 bases outside the gene matches. The germline CDR1 and CDR2 sequences are MNHEY and SVGAGI. The CDR3 sequence is 14 residues long. The CDR3 DNA follows: TGTGCCAGCAGTAGGGGGACAGGGGTCTACGAGCAGTACTTC. It encodes CASSRGTGVYEQYF.